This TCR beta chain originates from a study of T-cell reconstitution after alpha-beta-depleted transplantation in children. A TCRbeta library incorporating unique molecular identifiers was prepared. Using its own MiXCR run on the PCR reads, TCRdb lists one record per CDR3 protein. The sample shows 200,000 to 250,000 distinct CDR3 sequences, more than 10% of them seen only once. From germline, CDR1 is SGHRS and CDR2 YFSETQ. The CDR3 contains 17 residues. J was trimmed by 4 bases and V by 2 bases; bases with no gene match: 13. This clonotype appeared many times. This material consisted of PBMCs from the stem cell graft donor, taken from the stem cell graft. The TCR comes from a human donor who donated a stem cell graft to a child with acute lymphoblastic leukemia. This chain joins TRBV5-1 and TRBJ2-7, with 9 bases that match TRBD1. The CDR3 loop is CASSFYAITGGTYEQYF. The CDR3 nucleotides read TGCGCCAGCAGCTTCTACGCTATCACAGGGGGCACTTACGAGCAGTACTTC.